Described below is a single T cell receptor beta chain sequence and its context. Its antigen is not known. These data are taken from a study of cytomegalovirus exposure and HLA in healthy donors. Study results and limitations: There were 150 to 200 TCR beta chains listed as cytomegalovirus-associated.

CDR1 and CDR2 (germline): SGHRS, YFSETQ. The CDR3 totals 17 residues. V gave up 0 bases and J gave up 0 bases, with 16 bases separating them. Repertoires were generated with immunoSEQ multiplex PCR, while TCRdb's copy carries only in-frame clones and drops some. The sample records around 230,000 clones, around 86% being singletons. What was sequenced was PBMCs. The V gene is TRBV5-1, the J gene TRBJ2-7; D possibly corresponds to TRBD2 (9 bases). The sequence derives from a woman between 25 and 40 years old in good health and CMV-seropositive. The CDR3 loop is CASSLVLAGQVSYEQYF. CDR3 bases: TGCGCCAGCAGCTTGGTGCTAGCGGGACAGGTCTCCTACGAGCAGTACTTC. The complete variable domain, with remaining parts taken from reference TRBV5-1 and TRBJ2-7, reads KAGVTQTPRYLIKTRGQQVTLSCSPISGHRSVSWYQQTPGQGLQFLFEYFSETQRNKGNFPGRFSGRQFSNSRSEMNVSTLELGDSALYLCASSLVLAGQVSYEQYFGPGTRLTVT.